This T cell receptor beta chain is drawn from a study of response to subunit inactivated influenza vaccine. Study conclusions and caveats: The authors suggested that few new T cells are recruited per seasonal influenza vaccination.

The CDR3 extends over 14 amino acids. Germline CDR1 DFQATT, CDR2 SNEGSKA (reference sequence). V dropped 7 bases and J dropped 2 bases, with 17 bases sitting between them. TCRdb re-called the RT-PCR reads with MiXCR, one entry per CDR3 protein. The repertoire includes roughly 700,000 distinct CDR3 sequences, approximately 13% of them detected once, and 6% to 8% sits in the top ten. This clonotype occurred a few times. Its antigen remains unknown. The sequences come from PBMCs from blood, collected 14 to 15 days before vaccination. J is TRBJ2-5 and V is TRBV20-1; tentative D call: TRBD2 (6 bases). The TCR comes from a man between 50 and 59 years old who received an inactivated influenza vaccine. CDR3 sequence (DNA): TGCAGTGGCGGCCCAGCGGGTGTACAAGAGACCCAGTACTTC. Translated: CSGGPAGVQETQYF.